This TCR beta chain is drawn from a study of T cells after yellow fever vaccination. Study background: Fractions low in cell number were prepared with SMART-Seq v4 Ultra Low Input.

This clonotype was recorded a few times. The V and J ends lost 6 bases and 9 bases respectively, with 15 bases between them. The length of the CDR3 is 13 residues. Germline assignment: CDR1 MNHNY and CDR2 SVGAGI (reference sequence). In making TCR cDNA, 5'RACE template switching added a universal primer site and UMIs to it. TCRdb processed the 5' RACE reads anew with MiXCR; each CDR3 protein has one entry. The repertoire has approximately 550,000 distinct CDR3 sequences, about 19% of them found once; the top ten carry roughly an eighth. This chain uses TRBV6-6 with TRBJ2-1, with D possibly being TRBD1 or TRBD2 (5 bases each). The source of this sequence is a man aged 25 to 40 who received the YFV17D yellow fever vaccine. Material: PBMCs, obtained 15 days after the yellow fever booster vaccination. CDR3 nucleotides: TGTGCCAGCAGAGCCGGGGCTGGGGGTGAGCAGTTCTTC. The encoded protein is CASRAGAGGEQFF.